This T cell receptor beta chain was captured in a study of technical replicates of blood from a few donors. Libraries were prepared by immunoSEQ multiplex PCR; TCRdb keeps only in-frame clonotypes and omits some of them. The repertoire holds about 75,000 clones, with approximately 97% as singletons. Germline CDR1 SGHVS, CDR2 FNYEAQ. Trimming shortened V by 1 base and J by 0 bases, and 7 bases separated the two germline ends. The CDR3 has 14 amino acids. The chain is built from TRBV7-6 and TRBJ2-7; D call uncertain. The sequencing input was T cells isolated from PBMCs. The clonotype comes from a human donor in good health. As DNA, the CDR3 is TGTGCCAGCAGCTTAGGCCCGAGCTCCTACGAGCAGTACTTC. Translated, it gives CASSLGPSSYEQYF.